What follows describes a single T cell receptor (beta chain). The antigen remains unidentified. The CDR3 sequence is 12 residues long. Trimming removed 2 bases from V and 5 bases from J, with 6 bases in between. Germline-derived CDR1 and CDR2 are SNHLY and FYNNEI. This entry belongs to a study of blood T cells in healthy people across ages. A J-beta primer mix and a sample-barcoded 5' primer were used in a second PCR of about 6 to 12 cycles. Each sample provided no less than 2.5 million CDR3-containing paired-end reads. MiXCR, run by TCRdb on the 5' RACE reads, gives a single entry per CDR3 protein. The table lists around 1,700,000 distinct CDR3 sequences, 28% of them singletons. The study's findings and limits: It was found that TCR beta diversity correlated strongly with the percentage of naive T cells.

The sequence was obtained from a woman in her 30s in good health. Sample: blood. The chain carries TRBV2 and TRBJ1-2; weak D call: TRBD1 (5 bases). CDR3 coding DNA: TGTGCCAGCAGTGAATGGGGGTATGGCTACACCTTC. Translating gives CASSEWGYGYTF.